This TCR beta chain appears in the sequencing data of a study of PD-L1 blockade in urothelial cancer. Looking at the study overall: Patients took up atezolizumab in 2014 at 1,200 mg intravenously every 3 weeks. The analyses of blood took place 3 weeks (second dose) and 6 weeks after treatment start. Study-wide results and limits: Tumor-associated clones in the blood of durable-benefit patients grew more at 3 weeks.

Time point meaning: pretreatment peripheral blood. Sequencing was performed with immunoSEQ multiplex PCR; in TCRdb, only in-frame clones are kept and a portion is missing. The sample contains 40,000 to 50,000 clones, 80% to 90% of which appear only once. The length of the CDR3 is 12 residues. V shed 4 bases and J 5 bases; nucleotides not matched to a gene: 1. Germline-derived CDR1 and CDR2 are SNHLY and FYNNEI. Regarding this clone: Its antigen is not identified.

The input for sequencing was PBMCs, taken around atezolizumab (anti-PD-L1) treatment. The clonotype was recovered from a man between 65 and 85 years old with urothelial cancer. The chain carries TRBV2 and TRBJ2-5, with 7 bases aligning to TRBD1. This chain's CDR3 is CASSAGGETQYF. For the CDR3, the DNA is TGTGCCAGCAGTGCAGGGGGTGAGACCCAGTACTTC. Drawing the rest from reference TRBV2 and TRBJ2-5, the complete variable domain is EPEVTQTPSHQVTQMGQEVILRCVPISNHLYFYWYRQILGQKVEFLVSFYNNEISEKSEIFDDQFSVERPDGSNFTLKIRSTKLEDSAMYFCASSAGGETQYFGPGTRLLVL.